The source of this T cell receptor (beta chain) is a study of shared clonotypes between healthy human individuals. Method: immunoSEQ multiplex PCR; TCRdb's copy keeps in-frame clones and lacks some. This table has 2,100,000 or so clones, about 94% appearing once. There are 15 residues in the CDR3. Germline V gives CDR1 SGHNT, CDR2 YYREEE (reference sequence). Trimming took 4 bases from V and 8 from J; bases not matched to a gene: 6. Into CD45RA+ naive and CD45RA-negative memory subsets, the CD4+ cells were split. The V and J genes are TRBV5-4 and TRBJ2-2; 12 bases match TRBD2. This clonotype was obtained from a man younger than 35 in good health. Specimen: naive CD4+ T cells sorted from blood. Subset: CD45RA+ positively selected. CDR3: CASSLAGGPAGELFF. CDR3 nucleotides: TGTGCCAGCAGCCTAGCGGGGGGGCCTGCAGGGGAGCTGTTTTTT.